The 6 T cell receptor beta chains below all came from one sample that was sequenced in a study of T cells in Graves' hyperthyroidism and ophthalmopathy. Amplification yielded TCR beta CDR3 regions, with RNA transcripts as the source. Using the HTBI primer set, a first-round RT-PCR was run on the TCR CDR3. TCRdb ran MiXCR on the multiplex PCR reads and lists one entry per CDR3 protein. Altogether about 600,000 distinct CDR3 sequences are present, more than 15% being singletons, with the ten largest covering more than 3%. Sequenced input: blood. The receptors originated from a middle-aged woman with Graves' ophthalmopathy.

In its sample, this clonotype was seen many times. The chain employs TRBV11-2 and TRBJ2-1; D gene uncertain. This CDR3 is 16 amino acids long. Trimming pared 5 bases from V and 0 bases from J, leaving 14 bases between. CDR1 SGHAT and CDR2 FQNNGV come from the germline V gene. DNA of the CDR3: TGTGCCAGCAGCCAATACTACCTTAGCTCCTACAATGAGCAGTTCTTC. Translated: CASSQYYLSSYNEQFF.

This clonotype was counted ten times or more. The chain combines TRBV27 with TRBJ1-1; D not resolved. Between the trimmed V and J ends, which lost 6 bases and 0 bases, there was a span of 8 bases. In germline, CDR1 is MNHEY, CDR2 SMNVEV (reference sequence). The CDR3 totals 13 residues. The CDR3 spells CASRNLMNTEAFF. As DNA, the CDR3 is TGTGCCAGCAGGAACCTCATGAACACTGAAGCTTTCTTT.

This rearrangement joins TRBV9 to TRBJ2-1; D tentatively reads TRBD1 or TRBD2 (5 bases each). V was cut by 5 bases and J by 8 bases, with 14 bases left in between. Germline CDR1 and CDR2: SGDLS and YYNGEE. There are 13 residues in the CDR3. CDR3 DNA: TGTGCCAGCAGTCCGAGGGGCAGGGATGAGCAGTTCTTC. Its translation: CASSPRGRDEQFF.

The chain couples TRBV2 to TRBJ2-7; D possibly matches TRBD1 or TRBD2 (5 bases each). The length of the CDR3 is 13 residues. Per germline, CDR1 SNHLY and CDR2 FYNNEI. V shed 8 bases and J shed 3 bases, with 14 bases lying between them. CDR3 in amino acids: CASLGTAFYEQYF. The DNA of the CDR3 is TGTGCCAGCCTCGGGACCGCATTCTACGAGCAGTACTTC.

This clonotype showed up many times. V and J are TRBV27 and TRBJ1-1; TRBD1 aligns across 9 bases. CDR1 is MNHEY, CDR2 SMNVEV, per germline (reference sequence). The length of the CDR3 is 14 residues. With 4 bases clipped from V and 7 bases from J, the junction kept 7 bases outside the gene matches. DNA for the CDR3: TGTGCCAGCAGTTGGGACAGGGACCGGGGTGAAGCTTTCTTT. This translates into CASSWDRDRGEAFF.

This clonotype was counted ten times or more. The rearrangement joins TRBV3-1 to TRBJ1-2; TRBD1 aligns across 7 bases. The length of the CDR3 is 14 residues. The ends lost 3 bases at V and 7 bases at J; junction bases unmatched: 8. Per germline, CDR1 LGHDT and CDR2 YNNKEL (reference sequence). The CDR3 loop is CASSQTRTGVGYTF. The CDR3 nucleotides read TGTGCCAGCAGCCAGACCCGAACAGGGGTTGGCTACACCTTC.